The rows below give T cell receptor beta chains drawn from one sample of a study of control samples from healthy donors and cancer patients. The protocol was immunoSEQ multiplex PCR, while the TCRdb copy is restricted to in-frame clones and leaves out a portion. The table includes roughly 68,000 clones, 75% to 85% detected once. The sample was blood. These receptors all come from a man aged 60-69 years in good health. Each CDR3 is given without its conserved first and last residue. The size field is filled for only some rows; it gives once, few, many or a size class.

TRBV10-3 | . | AISSSTDTQY
TRBV18 | . | ASSPLSNYEQY
TRBV4-1 | many | ASSVTTRTNEQF
TRBV18 | . | ASSPTLYEQY
TRBV19 | . | ASSTQGAHGYT
TRBV9 | . | ASSSDSAYEQY
TRBV29-1 | . | SVVGLAGSYEQY
TRBV6-1 | . | ASSEDYPSYEQY
TRBV5-1 | . | ASSYRDGGELF
TRBV19 | few | ASSATSGSTEAF
TRBV7-2 | . | ASSLGGWGAGALQETQY
TRBV3-1/TRBV3-2 | . | ASSQGLGLF
TRBV11-1 | few | ASSRRLAGLDTQY
TRBV28 | . | ASNPGTGFYYGYT
TRBV24-1 | . | ATSPQRTVNTGELF
TRBV2 | . | ASSEGQGGTYEQY
TRBV6-5 | . | ASSPGLARTYEQY
TRBV5-5 | . | ASSPGQGHAYEQY
TRBV5-1 | . | ASSLGQGGWNTEAF
TRBV27 | . | ASIDPTNEKLF
TRBV18 | . | ASSEQGSWDTEAF
TRBV5-1 | . | ASSLGQEAGANVLT
TRBV2 | . | ASSLQGAHQPQH
TRBV7-3 | . | ASSPTGASNEKLF
TRBV20-1 | . | SARLNTEAF
TRBV19 | once | ASSTTGTYSNQPQH
TRBV6-4 | . | ASSDLVGESSGEQF
TRBV6-6 | . | ASSNLGGLDNSPLH
TRBV15 | . | ATAGSFTGSTDTQY
TRBV6-5 | . | ASSYGGTYRSTEAF
TRBV15 | few | ATSRDSGRGNTIY
TRBV11-2 | . | ASSGTVSGSWTQY
TRBV7-3 | once | ASSLSTSQPDEQF
TRBV7-2 | . | ASSIDTLTPLH
TRBV6-1 | once | ASSDIIRQGSNQPQH
TRBV5-4 | . | ASSFVSGRVTDTQY
TRBV7-2 | . | ASSFSGTQETQY
TRBV2 | few | ASRSVRAYEQY
TRBV10-2 | . | ASSRTSGGVEDTQY
TRBV5-4 | . | ASSVDSLSSYNEQF
TRBV15 | . | ATSRDLVSNQPQH
TRBV15 | . | ATSRDAGKALNNYGYT
TRBV9 | . | ASSVGQGGYEQY
TRBV27 | . | ASRFPGQGPSYEQY
TRBV6-6 | . | ASTSGAGEQY
TRBV18 | . | ASSVDRQKPMNEQF
TRBV7-9 | . | ASSLEQRGTEAF
TRBV7-6 | . | ASSLVQLSYEQY